This T cell receptor beta chain was sequenced during a study of blood T cell repertoires in COVID-19. In the study overall: The United States, Italy and Spain supplied acute and convalescent COVID-19 samples. The cDNA or gDNA used as material had been derived from T cells, B-cell-depleted T cells, or PBMCs.

Germline lookup yields CDR1 SGHRS and CDR2 YFSETQ. Unmatched junction bases numbered 7, after V lost 4 bases and J lost 0 bases. This CDR3 has 16 residues. Source study methods: Amplified reference gene primers provided the basis for estimating nucleated cell counts. Assay: immunoSEQ multiplex PCR; the TCRdb copy retains only in-frame clones and omits some. That table gives V, J and clone size, and the DNA gave D and trimming. The data show approximately 85,000 clones, 85% seen once. The source of this sequence is a woman aged 65 to 85 with active or convalescent COVID-19. Sequencing was performed on peripheral blood. The chain employs TRBV5-1 and TRBJ1-1, with TRBD1 matching 9 bases. The CDR3 region has the DNA TGCGCCAGCAGCGCGACCGGACAGGGGCTGAACACTGAAGCTTTCTTT. Translation gives CASSATGQGLNTEAFF.